The clone carrying this TCR beta chain was counted ten times or more. The TCR beta CDR3 regions underwent amplification using RNA transcripts as the source. An initial round of RT-PCR targeting the TCR CDR3 relied on the HTBI primer set. TCRdb independently ran MiXCR on the multiplex PCR reads; one entry per CDR3 protein. The repertoire holds fewer than 650,000 distinct CDR3 sequences, with approximately 15% as singletons. This specimen belongs to a study of T cells in Graves' hyperthyroidism and ophthalmopathy. Trimming removed 1 base at V and 10 bases at J, with 11 bases between. The CDR3 runs to 13 residues. From germline, CDR1 is GTSNPN and CDR2 SVGIG (reference sequence).

What was sequenced was blood. The rearrangement links TRBV30 to TRBJ1-6; a possible D gene is TRBD1 (5 bases). This clonotype was obtained from a woman aged 18-29 years with Graves' ophthalmopathy. The CDR3 reads CAWSDSTDSPLHF. The CDR3 region has the DNA TGTGCCTGGAGTGACTCGACAGACTCACCCCTCCACTTT. The full variable domain, in which reference TRBV30 and TRBJ1-6 provide the parts outside the CDR3, is SQTIHQWPATLVQPVGSPLSLECTVEGTSNPNLYWYRQAAGRGLQLLFYSVGIGQISSEVPQNLSASRPQDRQFILSSKKLLLSDSGFYLCAWSDSTDSPLHFGNGTRLTVT.